This TCR beta chain was identified during a study of Graves' ophthalmopathy and Graves' hyperthyroidism. Findings and caveats of the study: Among expanded thyroid clonotypes above 0.001 frequency, most also occurred in blood.

Looked up from germline, CDR1 is MNHEY and CDR2 is SVGAGI. Trimming cost V 5 bases and J 7 bases, with 20 bases left between them. This CDR3 has 15 amino acids. There are many counts of this clonotype. Its specificity is unknown. The sequenced template was RNA, covering the TCR beta CDR3 region. Scientists carried out first-round RT-PCR using HTBI primers and then a second-round multiplex PCR. TCRdb ran MiXCR on the multiplex PCR reads and lists one entry per CDR3 protein. The repertoire includes 450,000 or so distinct CDR3 sequences, roughly an eighth of them detected once, and over 7.5% sits in the top ten.

The sequencing input was blood. The sequence was obtained from a woman aged 25 to 39 with Graves' ophthalmopathy. The genes are TRBV6-5 and TRBJ1-2, with no clear D. The CDR3 DNA sequence: TGTGCCAGCAGTAACAACGAGGGATCGAAAGGTGGCTACACCTTC. Its translation is CASSNNEGSKGGYTF.